These T cell receptor beta chains were read from a single sample in a study of T-cell memory formation after mild COVID-19. TCRdb recomputed calls from the 5' RACE reads with MiXCR, one row per CDR3 protein. The profile shows about 400,000 distinct CDR3 sequences, around an eighth of them singletons. The sequenced sample consisted of PBMCs or a T cell subset sorted from them (not recorded which). These receptors came from a man aged 18-30 years who had mild COVID-19 (a few samples of this study predate the infection). Cell type and time point are not known. CDR3s leave out the opening cysteine and the closing phenylalanine or tryptophan.

TRBJ1-1 TRBV12-3/TRBV12-4 ASSLKRGNTEAF
TRBJ2-1 TRBV12-3/TRBV12-4 ASRISGQGVLNEQF
TRBJ2-5 TRBV5-1 ASSVEGRKETQY
TRBJ2-5 TRBV10-3 AISQTWTAQETQY
TRBJ2-5 TRBV7-2 ASSFSAGMQETQY
TRBJ2-3 TRBV4-3 ASSPTGPSTDTQY
TRBJ2-3 TRBV9 ASSVEPSDTQY
TRBJ2-6 TRBV20-1 SGGQGSGANVLT
TRBJ1-2 TRBV29-1 STRDSYGYT
TRBJ2-3 TRBV12-3/TRBV12-4 ASTSFSRGATDTQY
TRBJ2-1 TRBV29-1 SVELGIKISYNEQF
TRBJ2-4 TRBV12-3/TRBV12-4 ASKGAKNIQY
TRBJ1-1 TRBV24-1 ATSEGGTEAF
TRBJ2-5 TRBV12-3/TRBV12-4 ASSRTGGKVQY
TRBJ1-2 TRBV29-1 SVEGTTDYGYT
TRBJ1-5 TRBV6-1 ASKKGVGGNQPQH
TRBJ2-4 TRBV20-1 SAFRGGKTKNIQY
TRBJ1-5 TRBV29-1 SVRQGEHQPQH
TRBJ2-3 TRBV5-1 ASSLATGEDTQY
TRBJ1-5 TRBV10-3 AISESRGQPQH
TRBJ1-1 TRBV20-1 SARDRSTHFNTEAF
TRBJ2-7 TRBV7-9 ASSRMGEQY
TRBJ2-1 TRBV7-2 ASRSKRGGTYNEQF
TRBJ2-2 TRBV5-1 ASSLGWQLHTGELF
TRBJ2-7 TRBV20-1 SARELTVTYEQY
TRBJ1-2 TRBV7-2 ASSPGGGSYGYT
TRBJ2-2 TRBV7-9 ASSKQRNTGELF
TRBJ2-1 TRBV4-3 ASSQGAGALNEQF
TRBJ1-6 TRBV12-3/TRBV12-4 ASSWTGFSPLH